The 11 T cell receptor beta chains presented below share a single source sample, sequenced in a study of blood T cell repertoires in COVID-19 (dated by TCRdb to between 2020 and 2021). The method behind the library was the immunoSEQ multiplex PCR assay. In its TCRdb copy, this immuneACCESS table keeps in-frame sequences only and misses some clones. Where compared with another copy, unresolved V genes explain less than half of these, and the others have no known cause. The sample records approximately 310,000 clones, approximately 85% of which are singletons. The ten largest clonotypes hold around 2.2% of the sample. Specimen: PBMCs or T cells enriched from blood (not recorded which). These receptors were taken from a man younger than 45 who had recovered from COVID-19.

The V call is TRBV6-5, the J call TRBJ2-7; D is unclear. Germline loops: CDR1 MNHEY, CDR2 SVGAGI. The V and J ends lost 5 bases and 0 bases respectively, with 8 bases between them. The CDR3 runs to 13 residues. The CDR3 sequence is CASSRYSSYEQYF. DNA for the CDR3: TGTGCCAGCAGTAGATACAGCTCCTACGAGCAGTACTTC.

The CDR3 region is CASAAGVGNTIYF. DNA for the CDR3: TGTGCCAGCGCGGCGGGGGTTGGAAACACCATATATTTT. This chain joins TRBV2 and TRBJ1-3; tentatively, D is TRBD1 (5 bases). Trimming took off 8 bases at V and 3 bases at J, with 11 bases between the two ends. This CDR3 has 13 amino acids. The germline V gene has CDR1 SNHLY and CDR2 FYNNEI.

This chain links TRBV12-3 or TRBV12-4 with TRBJ2-7; D is unclear. Between the trimmed V and J ends, which lost 8 bases and 3 bases, there was a span of 2 bases. This CDR3 has 9 residues. The CDR3 DNA follows: TGTGCCAGCCGCTACGAGCAGTACTTC. This gives the protein CASRYEQYF.

The chain links TRBV28 to TRBJ1-2, with D hard to call. Germline V gene lookup returns CDR1 MDHEN and CDR2 SYDVKM. Trimming took 5 bases from V and 8 from J, leaving 15 bases between them. The length of the CDR3 is 13 residues. The CDR3 DNA reads as TGTGCCAGCAGTAACCGGGATACCGACGGCTACACCTTC. Its translation is CASSNRDTDGYTF.

This clone was detected a few times. The chain carries TRBV6-5 and TRBJ2-3, with D possibly TRBD1 on 5 matching bases. V was clipped by 11 bases and J by 6 bases, with 9 bases between them. The V gene's germline CDR1 is MNHEY and CDR2 SVGAGI. This CDR3 comprises 10 residues. The CDR3: CARHRDTQYF. CDR3 sequence (DNA): TGTGCCCGCCACAGGGATACGCAGTATTTT.

This clone was observed a few times. Other DNA sequences from this sample encode an identical CDR3 as well. The rearrangement links TRBV2 to TRBJ2-2; 9 bases fit TRBD1. Germline CDR1 reads SNHLY; CDR2 reads FYNNEI. This CDR3 comprises 14 residues. Germline trimming cut 6 bases from V and 1 base from J; bases unmatched to any gene: 0. The CDR3 nucleotides read TGTGCCAGCAGGGGACAGGGGAACACCGGGGAGCTGTTTTTT. It encodes CASRGQGNTGELFF. The full variable domain, with the rest looked up from reference TRBV2 and TRBJ2-2, is EPEVTQTPSHQVTQMGQEVILRCVPISNHLYFYWYRQILGQKVEFLVSFYNNEISEKSEIFDDQFSVERPDGSNFTLKIRSTKLEDSAMYFCASRGQGNTGELFFGEGSRLTVL.

CDR3 amino acids: CASSPPTGTAGYTF. In DNA form, the CDR3 reads TGTGCCAGCAGCCCACCAACCGGGACAGCTGGCTACACCTTC. The chain combines TRBV3-1 (or the pseudogene TRBV3-2) with TRBJ1-2; 7 nucleotides match TRBD1. This CDR3 has 14 residues. Germline-derived CDR1 and CDR2 are LGHDT and YNNKEL (reference sequence). V lost 4 bases, J lost 7 bases, and 9 bases stayed unmatched.

The chain combines TRBV7-9 with TRBJ2-1, with D possibly matching TRBD2 (7 bases). Trimming shortened V by 4 bases and J by 6 bases, and 25 bases separated the two germline ends. The CDR3 spans 18 residues. Germline V gene data show CDR1 as SEHNR and CDR2 as FQNEAQ (reference sequence). DNA for the CDR3: TGTGCCAGCAGCTCGACAAGCGTGAGGGGGGGCCTAATCAATGAGCAGTTCTTC. Translating it yields CASSSTSVRGGLINEQFF.

The V and J genes are TRBV6-5 and TRBJ1-6; D call uncertain. Trimming cost V 8 bases and J 8 bases, with 7 bases left between them. This CDR3 is 11 amino acids long. Germline CDR1 MNHEY, CDR2 SVGAGI. The CDR3 region is CASGPDSPLHF. CDR3 DNA: TGTGCCAGCGGCCCAGATTCACCCCTCCACTTT.

The rearrangement uses TRBV7-3 and TRBJ2-3; D remains ambiguous. Germline V gene data show CDR1 as SGHTA and CDR2 as FQGTGA. This CDR3 is 15 amino acids long. V gave up 5 bases and J gave up 3 bases, with 15 bases separating them. CDR3 DNA: TGTGCCAGCAGCCCACAACCCCTGAATACAGATACGCAGTATTTT. Protein sequence: CASSPQPLNTDTQYF. The entire variable domain, with the rest obtained from reference TRBV7-3 and TRBJ2-3, is as follows: GAGVSQTPSNKVTEKGKYVELRCDPISGHTALYWYRQSLGQGPEFLIYFQGTGAADDSGLPNDRFFAVRPEGSVSTLKIQRTERGDSAVYLCASSPQPLNTDTQYFGPGTRLTVL.

This chain connects TRBV20-1 to TRBJ1-2; 9 positions agree with TRBD1. After removal of 6 bases from V and 6 bases from J, the junction contained 2 bases not matched to a gene. Germline V lookup: CDR1 DFQATT, CDR2 SNEGSKA (reference sequence). This CDR3 comprises 11 residues. CDR3: CSAGDRDGYTF. Here the CDR3 DNA reads TGCAGTGCCGGGGACAGGGATGGCTACACCTTC.